This TCR beta chain was identified during a study of blood T cell repertoires in COVID-19. Measured with immunoSEQ multiplex PCR; TCRdb has only the in-frame clones, and not every one. This sample has 150,000 to 180,000 clones, with more than 80% found just once. Germline values: CDR1 KGHSH, CDR2 LQKENI. V dropped 4 bases and J dropped 5 bases, with 12 bases sitting between them. There are 14 residues in the CDR3. The sequence came from a man aged 50-59 years with acute or convalescent COVID-19. The genes are TRBV18 and TRBJ1-5; weak D call: TRBD1 (6 bases). Sequencing was carried out using peripheral blood. This chain's CDR3 is CASSRQQGDQPQHF. CDR3 in DNA: TGTGCCAGCTCACGACAACAGGGTGATCAGCCCCAGCATTTT.